The source of this T cell receptor (beta chain) is a study of blood T cell repertoires in COVID-19. Background on the study: The cDNA or gDNA used as material had been derived from T cells, B-cell-depleted T cells, or PBMCs.

CDR3 length: 13 residues. Per the germline V gene, CDR1 is SGHNT and CDR2 is YYREEE (reference sequence). The V and J ends lost 3 bases and 5 bases respectively, with 11 bases between them. The cohort comprised adults aged about 18 to 100 years residing in about 25 US areas. The study assigned cohorts using participant-reported clinical history. Each recovered donor of Cohort 3 presented with two negative PCRs, clearance, or symptom resolution. This clone was detected only once. This table comes from immunoSEQ multiplex PCR, and its TCRdb copy is limited to in-frame clones, with some not included. In the table there are roughly 270,000 clones, 85% of which are singletons.

The chain joins TRBV5-4 to TRBJ2-5; D is possibly TRBD1 (5 bases). This sequence was found in a woman between 45 and 65 years old who had recovered from COVID-19. The sequenced sample was PBMCs or T cells enriched from blood (not recorded which). The CDR3 region is CASSSAGLETQYF. CDR3 in DNA: TGTGCCAGCAGCTCTGCAGGGTTGGAGACCCAGTACTTC.